These 14 T cell receptor beta chains originate from one sample sequenced in a study of CD8 T cells in Susac syndrome. An amount of RNA that ranged from about 0.45 to 1 ug was reverse transcribed with random hexamers. TCRdb re-derived calls from the immunoSEQ multiplex PCR reads in MiXCR, one entry per CDR3 protein. The repertoire has approximately 140,000 distinct CDR3 sequences, 94% of them found once; the top ten carry over 0.25%. The specimen sequenced was CD8+ T cells from PBMCs. These TCRs come from a human donor in good health.

This clonotype appeared a single time. The rearrangement joins TRBV7-9 to TRBJ2-7, with 8 nucleotides matching TRBD1. CDR1 is SEHNR and CDR2 is FQNEAQ in the germline V gene (reference sequence). This CDR3 is built from 15 residues. The ends lost 5 bases at V and 5 bases at J; junction bases unmatched: 11. The CDR3 sequence: CASSPRAPGGHEQYF. The CDR3 nucleotides read TGTGCCAGCAGCCCACGGGCCCCAGGGGGCCACGAGCAGTACTTC.

The chain combines TRBV29-1 with TRBJ1-2, with 7 nucleotides matching TRBD1. Losses at the gene ends were 6 bases for V and 7 bases for J; bases not matched to a gene: 8. CDR1 is SQVTM and CDR2 is ANQGSEA in the germline V gene. This CDR3 is built from 12 residues. The CDR3 nucleotides read TGCAGCGTCCCCTCGACAGGGTTTGGCTACACCTTC. This encodes CSVPSTGFGYTF.

V is TRBV9 and J is TRBJ1-1; no clear D gene. V lost 3 bases and J 1 base, leaving 13 bases between the germline ends. The CDR3 consists of 15 residues. Germline CDR1 SGDLS, CDR2 YYNGEE. The chain's CDR3 is CASSGSEVGNTEAFF. The CDR3 nucleotides read TGTGCCAGCAGCGGATCGGAGGTGGGGAACACTGAAGCTTTCTTT.

This clonotype is a singleton in its sample. The chain joins TRBV5-4 to TRBJ2-1; D remains unclear. V was clipped by 4 bases and J by 9 bases, with 11 bases between them. The CDR3 extends over 12 amino acids. CDR1 is SGHNT and CDR2 is YYREEE in the germline V gene (reference sequence). Here the CDR3 DNA reads TGTGCCAGCAGCCACTTAGCTGCTGAGCAGTTCTTC. It translates to CASSHLAAEQFF.

This chain connects TRBV10-3 to TRBJ2-3; D gene uncertain. Germline CDR1 is ENHRY and CDR2 is SYGVKD. V was cut by 0 bases and J by 0 bases, with 7 bases left in between. The CDR3 length is 15 residues. The CDR3 loop is CAISESSGSTDTQYF. In nucleotides, the CDR3 is TGTGCCATCAGTGAGTCTTCAGGCAGCACAGATACGCAGTATTTT.

This sequence joins TRBV24-1 and TRBJ2-1, with unresolved D. The CDR3 has 15 amino acids. Trimming removed 0 bases at V and 4 bases at J, with 9 bases between. Germline V gives CDR1 KGHDR, CDR2 SFDVKD. CDR3 in DNA: TGTGCCACCAGTGATTTGCGGGCCGATTACAATGAGCAGTTCTTC. This translates into CATSDLRADYNEQFF.

The rearrangement joins TRBV4-1 to TRBJ2-1; D gene ambiguous. With 1 base removed from V and 9 bases from J, the gap between germline ends came to 16 bases. The germline V gene encodes CDR1 MGHRA and CDR2 YSYEKL. The CDR3 extends over 15 amino acids. CDR3 sequence: CASSQAATNGGEQFF. DNA of the CDR3: TGCGCCAGCAGCCAAGCCGCTACAAACGGCGGTGAGCAGTTCTTC.

The sample holds a few counts of this clonotype. J is TRBJ1-2 and V is TRBV28; D may be TRBD1 (6 bases). Trimming removed 3 bases from V and 4 bases from J, with 9 bases in between. Germline V gene sequence: CDR1 MDHEN, CDR2 SYDVKM. The CDR3 is 13 residues long. This CDR3 reads CASSLGGGYGYTF. CDR3 bases: TGTGCCAGCAGTTTGGGGGGCGGCTATGGCTACACCTTC.

The CDR3 DNA reads TGTGCCAGCAGTGTCACAGGGTCCCGGGCTTTCTTT. It translates to CASSVTGSRAFF. The chain combines TRBV27 with TRBJ1-1; D possibly corresponds to TRBD1 (6 bases). This CDR3 spans 12 amino acids. The V gene's germline CDR1 is MNHEY and CDR2 SMNVEV (reference sequence). V lost 5 bases and J lost 11, with 15 bases in between.

This clonotype was recorded only once. The genes are TRBV24-1 and TRBJ2-1; the D gene is possibly TRBD1 (5 bases). In germline, CDR1 is KGHDR, CDR2 SFDVKD. V was trimmed by 3 bases and J by 10 bases, leaving 18 bases between them. CDR3 length: 15 residues. In DNA, the CDR3 is TGTGCCACCAGTGATCTTGCCGGGTCCCCAGGGGAGCAGTTCTTC. It specifies CATSDLAGSPGEQFF.

The chain combines TRBV7-2 with TRBJ1-2; D call uncertain. The germline CDR1 and CDR2 sequences are SGHTA and FQGNSA. The CDR3 runs to 15 residues. Trimming took off 1 base at V and 3 bases at J, with 12 bases between the two ends. In DNA form, the CDR3 reads TGTGCCAGCAGCTTAGGTGGCACCTCCGACTATGGCTACACCTTC. Residues: CASSLGGTSDYGYTF.

Only one count was recorded for this clonotype. The rearrangement links TRBV6-2 or TRBV6-3 to TRBJ2-3; TRBD2 agrees at 11 bases. This CDR3 contains 23 residues. Trimming removed 2 bases from V and 2 bases from J; junction bases left unmatched: 24. Germline V gene data show CDR1 as MNHEY and CDR2 as SVGEGT. The CDR3 sequence: CASSYPPPPGLAVAVHNTDTQYF. CDR3 nucleotides: TGTGCCAGCAGTTACCCTCCTCCTCCGGGACTAGCGGTAGCGGTTCATAACACAGATACGCAGTATTTT.

This chain joins TRBV27 and TRBJ2-1, with D perhaps TRBD2 (6 bases). The germline V gene has CDR1 MNHEY and CDR2 SMNVEV (reference sequence). V was pared by 2 bases and J by 4 bases, with 12 bases between. CDR3 length: 15 residues. The CDR3 DNA sequence: TGTGCCAGCAGTTTACTACGGGAGCGATACAATGAGCAGTTCTTC. The encoded protein is CASSLLRERYNEQFF.

This clonotype was seen once. The V and J genes are TRBV4-3 and TRBJ2-3; D ambiguous. Trimming took off 0 bases at V and 0 bases at J, with 16 bases between the two ends. The CDR3 has 18 residues. CDR1 and CDR2 (germline): LGHNA, YSLEER. The CDR3 sequence: CASSQDFGNAPSTDTQYF. As DNA, the CDR3 is TGCGCCAGCAGCCAAGATTTTGGAAATGCGCCGAGCACAGATACGCAGTATTTT.